Below, one T cell receptor beta chain is given with its context. This entry comes from a study of control samples from healthy donors and cancer patients. The CDR3 consists of 10 residues. The V end was cut by 3 bases, the J end by 3 bases, with 2 bases between. CDR1 DFQATT and CDR2 SNEGSKA come from the germline V gene (reference sequence). Using immunoSEQ multiplex PCR, the repertoire was profiled, and TCRdb retains in-frame clones only, with some absent. This sample has 260,000 or so clones; more than 65% occur once, and the top ten carry roughly 15%. The TCR sequence derives from a woman aged 55-70 years with lung cancer. Material: PBMCs. The gene calls are TRBV20-1 and TRBJ1-1; D is ambiguous. CDR3: CSARYTEAFF. DNA of the CDR3: TGCAGTGCTAGGTACACTGAAGCTTTCTTT.